This T cell receptor beta chain was sequenced for a study of blood T cell repertoires in COVID-19. On the study more broadly: There were acute and convalescent COVID-19 samples, and they came from the United States, Italy and Spain. Sample material is recorded as cDNA or gDNA derived from T cells, B-cell-depleted T cells, or PBMCs.

CDR3 length: 16 amino acids. The trim removed 1 base at V and 2 bases at J, leaving 7 bases unmatched. Germline lookup yields CDR1 SGHKS and CDR2 YYEKEE (reference sequence). A case of COVID-19 had been met by exposed participants within 2 weeks before study entry. Assay: immunoSEQ multiplex PCR; the TCRdb copy retains only in-frame clones and omits some. The data contain approximately 150,000 clones, about nine tenths of them seen just once; the ten biggest clones take up under 4.5%. The receptor was isolated from a woman aged 40-49 years who had been exposed to COVID-19. Sequencing was carried out using PBMCs or T cells enriched from blood (not recorded which). The chain is built from TRBV5-5 and TRBJ2-5, with 8 bases identical to TRBD2. The CDR3 DNA sequence: TGTGCCAGCAGCTTGCTAGCGGGTCGGACACAAGAGACCCAGTACTTC. It is translated as CASSLLAGRTQETQYF.